The present entry profiles one T cell receptor (beta chain) with its context. Its antigen is unidentified. Reverse transcription of all isolated RNA meant that expressed TCRB transcripts were sequenced. Clones were read by immunoSEQ multiplex PCR, and TCRdb kept only the in-frame ones, dropping some. Of roughly 100,000 clones in the sample, 28% are singletons; the top ten hold less than 0.65%. These data are taken from a study of beta chain features in type 1 diabetes. Overall study findings and caveats: All four CD4+ subsets from Type 1 diabetes patients carried moderately but significantly shorter TCRB CDR3s.

CDR1 is SEHNR, CDR2 FQNEAQ, per germline (reference sequence). Trimming cost V 11 bases and J 3 bases; bases outside gene matches: 12. CDR3 length equals 15 residues. This chain joins TRBV7-9 and TRBJ2-4, with TRBD2 matching over 8 bases. Specimen: central memory CD4+ T cells from blood. This TCR was recovered from a woman between 18 and 29 years old with type 1 diabetes. The DNA for the CDR3 is TGTGCCTATAGTCCCGGGAGGGCCAGCAAAAACATTCAGTACTTC. It yields the protein CAYSPGRASKNIQYF.